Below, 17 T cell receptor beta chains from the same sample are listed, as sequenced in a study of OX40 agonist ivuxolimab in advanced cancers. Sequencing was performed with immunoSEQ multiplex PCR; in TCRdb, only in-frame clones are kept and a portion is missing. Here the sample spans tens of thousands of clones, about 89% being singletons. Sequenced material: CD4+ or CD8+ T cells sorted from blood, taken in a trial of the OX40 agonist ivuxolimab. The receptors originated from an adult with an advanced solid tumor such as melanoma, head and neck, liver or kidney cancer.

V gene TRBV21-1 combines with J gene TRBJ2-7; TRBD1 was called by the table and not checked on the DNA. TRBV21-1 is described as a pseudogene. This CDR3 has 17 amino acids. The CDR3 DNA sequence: TGTGCCAGTTCCCCTAGGACAGGACGAATCGTAGATTACGAGCAGTACTTC. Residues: CASSPRTGRIVDYEQYF.

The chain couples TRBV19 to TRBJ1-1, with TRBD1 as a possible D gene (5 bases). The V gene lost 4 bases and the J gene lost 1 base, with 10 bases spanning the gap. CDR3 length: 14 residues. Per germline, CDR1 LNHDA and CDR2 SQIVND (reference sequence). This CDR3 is CASSTNQGNTEAFF. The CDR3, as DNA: TGTGCCAGTAGTACCAACCAGGGGAACACTGAAGCTTTCTTT.

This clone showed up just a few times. CDR3 amino acids: CASSRQGLGNQPQHF. The CDR3 DNA reads as TGTGCCAGCAGCAGACAGGGTCTTGGCAATCAGCCCCAGCATTTT. The chain couples TRBV27 to TRBJ1-5; 7 nucleotides agree with TRBD1. The CDR3 loop spans 15 amino acids. V was pared by 6 bases and J by 2 bases, with 7 bases of the junction left unmatched. Looked up from germline, CDR1 is MNHEY and CDR2 is SMNVEV (reference sequence).

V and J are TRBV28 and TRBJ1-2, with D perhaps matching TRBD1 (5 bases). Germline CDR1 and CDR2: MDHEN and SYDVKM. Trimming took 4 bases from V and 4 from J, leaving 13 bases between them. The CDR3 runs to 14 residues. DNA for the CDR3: TGTGCCAGCAGTTCAGCAGGGTTTTCCTATGGCTACACCTTC. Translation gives CASSSAGFSYGYTF.

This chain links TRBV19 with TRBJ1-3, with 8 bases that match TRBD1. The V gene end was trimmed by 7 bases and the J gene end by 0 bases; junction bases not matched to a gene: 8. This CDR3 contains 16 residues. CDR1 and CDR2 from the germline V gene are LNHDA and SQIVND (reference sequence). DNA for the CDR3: TGTGCCAGTATAGGGGACAGGACGAGCTCTGGAAACACCATATATTTT. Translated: CASIGDRTSSGNTIYF. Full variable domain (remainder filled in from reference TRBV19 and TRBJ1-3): DGGITQSPKYLFRKEGQNVTLSCEQNLNHDAMYWYRQDPGQGLRLIYYSQIVNDFQKGDIAEGYSVSREKKESFPLTVTSAQKNPTAFYLCASIGDRTSSGNTIYFGEGSWLTVV.

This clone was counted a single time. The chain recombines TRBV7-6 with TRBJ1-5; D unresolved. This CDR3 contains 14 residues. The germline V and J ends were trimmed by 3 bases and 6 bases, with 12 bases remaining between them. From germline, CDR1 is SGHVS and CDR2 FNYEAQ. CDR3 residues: CASSFSGSGQPQHF. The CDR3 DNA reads TGTGCCAGCAGCTTTTCGGGTTCGGGTCAGCCCCAGCATTTT.

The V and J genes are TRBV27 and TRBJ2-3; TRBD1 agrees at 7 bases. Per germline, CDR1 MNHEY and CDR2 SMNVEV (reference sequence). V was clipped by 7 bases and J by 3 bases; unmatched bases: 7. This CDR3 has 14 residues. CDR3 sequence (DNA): TGTGCCAGCAACAAAGAACAGGGGACAGATACGCAGTATTTT. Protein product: CASNKEQGTDTQYF.

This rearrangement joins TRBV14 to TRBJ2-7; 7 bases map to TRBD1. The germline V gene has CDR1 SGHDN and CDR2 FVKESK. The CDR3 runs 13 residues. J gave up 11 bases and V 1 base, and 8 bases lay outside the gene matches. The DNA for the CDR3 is TGTGCCAGCAGCCAAGCCACAGGGGCCCTAGAGTACTTC. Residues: CASSQATGALEYF.

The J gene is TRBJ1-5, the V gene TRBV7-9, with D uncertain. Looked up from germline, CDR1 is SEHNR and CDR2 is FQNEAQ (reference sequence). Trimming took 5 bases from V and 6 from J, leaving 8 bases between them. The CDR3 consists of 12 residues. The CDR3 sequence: CASSRVGQPQHF. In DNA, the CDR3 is TGTGCCAGCAGCCGAGTCGGTCAGCCCCAGCATTTT.

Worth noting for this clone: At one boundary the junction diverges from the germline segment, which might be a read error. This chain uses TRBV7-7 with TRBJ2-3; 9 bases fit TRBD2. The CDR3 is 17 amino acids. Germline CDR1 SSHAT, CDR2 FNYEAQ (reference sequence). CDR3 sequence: CASSPPVAGVEVDTQYF. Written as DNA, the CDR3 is TGTGCTAGCAGCCCCCCGGTAGCGGGAGTTGAGGTAGATACGCAGTATTTT.

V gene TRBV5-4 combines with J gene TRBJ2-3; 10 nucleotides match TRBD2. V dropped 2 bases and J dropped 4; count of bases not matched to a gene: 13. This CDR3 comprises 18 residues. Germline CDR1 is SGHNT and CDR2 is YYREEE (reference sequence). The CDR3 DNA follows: TGTGCCAGCAGCTTAAAGAGGAGCGGGAGGGCCAGGGCAGATACGCAGTATTTT. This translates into CASSLKRSGRARADTQYF.

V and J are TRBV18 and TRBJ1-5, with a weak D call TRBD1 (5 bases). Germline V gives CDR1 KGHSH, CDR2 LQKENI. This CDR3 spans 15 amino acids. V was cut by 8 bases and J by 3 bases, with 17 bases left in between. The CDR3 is CASQLDWGANQPQHF. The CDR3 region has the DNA TGTGCCAGCCAATTAGATTGGGGCGCCAATCAGCCCCAGCATTTT.

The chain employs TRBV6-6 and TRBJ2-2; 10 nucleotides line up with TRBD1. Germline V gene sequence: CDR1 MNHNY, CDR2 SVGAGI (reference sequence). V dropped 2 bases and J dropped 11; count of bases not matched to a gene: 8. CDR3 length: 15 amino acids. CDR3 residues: CASSYGDRGSEELFF. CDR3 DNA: TGTGCCAGCAGTTACGGGGACAGGGGTAGTGAAGAGCTGTTTTTT.

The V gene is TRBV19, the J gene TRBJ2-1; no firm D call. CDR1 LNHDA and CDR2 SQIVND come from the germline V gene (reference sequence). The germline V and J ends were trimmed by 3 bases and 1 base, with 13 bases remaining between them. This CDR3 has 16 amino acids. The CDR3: CASSIRQGPSYNEQFF. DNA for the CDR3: TGTGCCAGTAGTATCCGACAAGGGCCATCCTACAATGAGCAGTTCTTC. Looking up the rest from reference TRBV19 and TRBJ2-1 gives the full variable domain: DGGITQSPKYLFRKEGQNVTLSCEQNLNHDAMYWYRQDPGQGLRLIYYSQIVNDFQKGDIAEGYSVSREKKESFPLTVTSAQKNPTAFYLCASSIRQGPSYNEQFFGPGTRLTVL.

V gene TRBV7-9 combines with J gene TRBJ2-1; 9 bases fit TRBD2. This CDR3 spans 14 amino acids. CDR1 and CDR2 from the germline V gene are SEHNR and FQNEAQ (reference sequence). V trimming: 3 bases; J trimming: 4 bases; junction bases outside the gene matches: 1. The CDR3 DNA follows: TGTGCCAGCAGCTTTAGCGGGAGTTACAATGAGCAGTTCTTC. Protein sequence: CASSFSGSYNEQFF.

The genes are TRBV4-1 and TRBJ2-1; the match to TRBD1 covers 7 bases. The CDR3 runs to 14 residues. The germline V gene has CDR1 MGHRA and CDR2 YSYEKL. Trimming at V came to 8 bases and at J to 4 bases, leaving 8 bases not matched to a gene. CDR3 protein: CASATGQIYNEQFF. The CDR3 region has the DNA TGCGCCAGCGCTACGGGACAGATATACAATGAGCAGTTCTTC.

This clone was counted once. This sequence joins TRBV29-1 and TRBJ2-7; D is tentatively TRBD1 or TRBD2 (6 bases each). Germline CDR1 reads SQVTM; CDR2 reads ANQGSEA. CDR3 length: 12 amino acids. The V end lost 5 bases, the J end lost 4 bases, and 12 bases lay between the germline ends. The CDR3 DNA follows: TGCAGCGTTTTGGGGGGCTCTTACGAGCAGTACTTC. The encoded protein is CSVLGGSYEQYF.